The 5 T cell receptor beta chains in this list originate from one sample, sequenced in a study of T cells in Graves' hyperthyroidism and ophthalmopathy. Amplified regions were TCR beta CDR3 sequences from RNA transcripts. When the TCR CDR3 underwent first-round RT-PCR, the HTBI primer set was used. TCRdb analysed the multiplex PCR reads with MiXCR anew, one entry per CDR3 protein. The data hold roughly 420,000 distinct CDR3 sequences, with 15% to 18% observed a single time. The sample was blood. The source of these receptors is a woman in her late teens or twenties with Graves' hyperthyroidism.

This clonotype was detected many times. The V call is TRBV29-1, the J call TRBJ2-5; D gene uncertain. Germline V gene sequence: CDR1 SQVTM, CDR2 ANQGSEA. This CDR3 has 15 amino acids. The V end lost 7 bases, the J end lost 4 bases, and 22 bases lay between the germline ends. For the CDR3, the DNA is TGCAGCGCCAGAGGTGGCTCCCAACCGGCAGAGACCCAGTACTTC. It translates to CSARGGSQPAETQYF.

The table lists this clonotype with a count of one. A much larger clone differs from this one at a single base, so this may be a read error. CDR3 DNA: TGTGCCAGCGCCCTCACAGGGGTCTATGGCTACACCTTC. It translates to CASALTGVYGYTF. The chain links TRBV11-2 to TRBJ1-2; 7 nucleotides line up with TRBD1. The V and J ends lost 8 bases and 4 bases, in that order; junction bases with no gene match: 7. The CDR3 loop spans 13 amino acids. The germline V gene has CDR1 SGHAT and CDR2 FQNNGV. The variable domain in full, with the rest retrieved from reference TRBV11-2 and TRBJ1-2, is EAGVAQSPRYKIIEKRQSVAFWCNPISGHATLYWYQQILGQGPKLLIQFQNNGVVDDSQLPKDRFSAERLKGVDSTLKIQPAKLEDSAVYLCASALTGVYGYTFGSGTRLTVV.

Only a few counts were recorded for this clonotype. V usage is TRBV5-6 and J usage is TRBJ1-6, with unresolved D. The CDR3 is made up of 15 amino acids. Deletions cut 6 bases from V and 0 bases from J, with 10 bases between. CDR1 is SGHDT and CDR2 is YYEEEE in the germline V gene. The CDR3 coding sequence is TGTGCCAGCAACCTCAGACTCTCCTATAATTCACCCCTCCACTTT. This gives the protein CASNLRLSYNSPLHF.

This clonotype was detected many times. The CDR3 sequence is CASSPGTNTQYF. CDR3 DNA: TGTGCCAGCAGCCCCGGGACTAATACGCAGTATTTT. V usage is TRBV5-6 and J usage is TRBJ2-3; 7 bases are a match to TRBD2. Germline V gene lookup returns CDR1 SGHDT and CDR2 YYEEEE. Trimming cost V 4 bases and J 7 bases; bases outside gene matches: 3. The CDR3 loop spans 12 amino acids.

The chain combines TRBV11-2 with TRBJ2-3, with a weak D call TRBD2 (6 bases). From germline, CDR1 is SGHAT and CDR2 FQNNGV. Trimming pared 1 base from V and 2 bases from J, leaving 13 bases between. The CDR3 consists of 16 residues. This CDR3 is CASSLGVAAYTDTQYF. The CDR3 DNA is TGTGCCAGCAGCTTAGGGGTAGCGGCCTACACAGATACGCAGTATTTT.